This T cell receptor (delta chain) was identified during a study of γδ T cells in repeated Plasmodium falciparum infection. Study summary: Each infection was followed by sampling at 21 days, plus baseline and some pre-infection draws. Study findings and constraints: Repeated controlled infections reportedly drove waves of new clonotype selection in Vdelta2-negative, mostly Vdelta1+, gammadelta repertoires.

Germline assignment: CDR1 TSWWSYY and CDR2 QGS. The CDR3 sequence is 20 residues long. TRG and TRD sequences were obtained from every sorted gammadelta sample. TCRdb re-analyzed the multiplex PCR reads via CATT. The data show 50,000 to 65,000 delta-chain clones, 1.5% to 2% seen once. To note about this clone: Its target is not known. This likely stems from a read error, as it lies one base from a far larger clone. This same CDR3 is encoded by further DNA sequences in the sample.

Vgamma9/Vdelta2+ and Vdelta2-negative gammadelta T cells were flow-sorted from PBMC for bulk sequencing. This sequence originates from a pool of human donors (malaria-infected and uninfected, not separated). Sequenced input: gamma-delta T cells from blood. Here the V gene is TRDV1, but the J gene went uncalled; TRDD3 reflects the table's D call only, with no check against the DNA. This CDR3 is CALGEPKKWVWGPYTDKLIF. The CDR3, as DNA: TGTGCTCTTGGGGAACCCAAAAAGTGGGTCTGGGGACCGTACACCGATAAGCTCATCTTT.